In its sample, the clone carrying this T cell receptor (beta chain) was seen a few times. This specimen comes from a study of cytomegalovirus exposure and HLA in healthy donors. The CDR3 length is 14 residues. Germline V CDR1 and CDR2: SGHTA, FQGNSA. With 3 bases removed from V and 1 base from J, the gap between germline ends came to 8 bases. A multiplex PCR was run with 60 Vbeta primers and 13 Jbeta primers. The assay was immunoSEQ multiplex PCR, and TCRdb's table has in-frame clones only and misses some. Of about 130,000 clones in the sample, roughly four fifths are singletons; the top ten hold approximately 6.4%.

The rearrangement joins TRBV7-2 to TRBJ2-3, with a weak D call TRBD2 (5 bases). The sequence was collected from a woman in her fifties or sixties in good health and CMV-seropositive. The sample taken for sequencing was PBMCs. The CDR3 loop reads CASSFTGGTDTQYF. In DNA, the CDR3 is TGTGCCAGCAGCTTCACCGGGGGCACAGATACGCAGTATTTT.